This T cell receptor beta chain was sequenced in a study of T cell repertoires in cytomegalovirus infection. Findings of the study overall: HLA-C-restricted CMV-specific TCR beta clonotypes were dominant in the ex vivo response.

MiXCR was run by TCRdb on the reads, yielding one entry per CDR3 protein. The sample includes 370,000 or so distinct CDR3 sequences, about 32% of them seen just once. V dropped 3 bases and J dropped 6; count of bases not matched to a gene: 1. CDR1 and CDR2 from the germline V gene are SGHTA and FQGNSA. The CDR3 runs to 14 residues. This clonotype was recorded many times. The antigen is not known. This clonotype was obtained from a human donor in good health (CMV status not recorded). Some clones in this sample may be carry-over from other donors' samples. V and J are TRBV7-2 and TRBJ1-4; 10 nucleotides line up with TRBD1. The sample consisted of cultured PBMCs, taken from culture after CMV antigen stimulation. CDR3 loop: CASSFDRGHEKLFF. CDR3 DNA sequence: TGTGCCAGCAGCTTCGACAGGGGGCATGAAAAACTGTTTTTT.